The clone carrying this T cell receptor beta chain was seen at least ten times. The sample comes from a study of identical twins. Germline loops: CDR1 DFQATT, CDR2 SNEGSKA (reference sequence). Trimming took 1 base from V and 4 from J, leaving 13 bases between them. The CDR3 extends over 14 amino acids. TCRdb passed the 5' RACE reads through MiXCR, listing each CDR3 protein once. Counted here are hundreds of thousands of distinct CDR3 sequences, 6% to 6.5% occurring once; the ten biggest clones make up 1.5% to 2%. This sequence joins TRBV20-1 and TRBJ1-2, with D unclear. The TCR originated in a man between 18 and 29 years old in good health. The sample was naive T cells sorted from blood. CDR3 in DNA: TGCAGTGCTAGAGGTGGCATCCTTCCCTATGGCTACACCTTC. Translating gives CSARGGILPYGYTF.